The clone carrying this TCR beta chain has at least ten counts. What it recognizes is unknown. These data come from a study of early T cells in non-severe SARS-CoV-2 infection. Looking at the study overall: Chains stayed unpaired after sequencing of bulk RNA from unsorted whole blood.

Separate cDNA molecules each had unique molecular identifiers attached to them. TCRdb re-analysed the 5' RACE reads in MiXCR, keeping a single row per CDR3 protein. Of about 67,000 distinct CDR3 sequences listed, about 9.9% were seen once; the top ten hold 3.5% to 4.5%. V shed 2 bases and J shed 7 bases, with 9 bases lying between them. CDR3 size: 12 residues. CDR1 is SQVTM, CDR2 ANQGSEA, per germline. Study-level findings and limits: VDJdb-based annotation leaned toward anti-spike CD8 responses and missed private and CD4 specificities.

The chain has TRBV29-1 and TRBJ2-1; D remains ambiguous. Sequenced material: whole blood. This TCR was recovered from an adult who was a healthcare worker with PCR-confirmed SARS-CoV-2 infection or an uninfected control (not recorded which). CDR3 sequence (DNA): TGCAGCGTTGAAACCGATGGGAATGAGCAGTTCTTC. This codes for CSVETDGNEQFF.